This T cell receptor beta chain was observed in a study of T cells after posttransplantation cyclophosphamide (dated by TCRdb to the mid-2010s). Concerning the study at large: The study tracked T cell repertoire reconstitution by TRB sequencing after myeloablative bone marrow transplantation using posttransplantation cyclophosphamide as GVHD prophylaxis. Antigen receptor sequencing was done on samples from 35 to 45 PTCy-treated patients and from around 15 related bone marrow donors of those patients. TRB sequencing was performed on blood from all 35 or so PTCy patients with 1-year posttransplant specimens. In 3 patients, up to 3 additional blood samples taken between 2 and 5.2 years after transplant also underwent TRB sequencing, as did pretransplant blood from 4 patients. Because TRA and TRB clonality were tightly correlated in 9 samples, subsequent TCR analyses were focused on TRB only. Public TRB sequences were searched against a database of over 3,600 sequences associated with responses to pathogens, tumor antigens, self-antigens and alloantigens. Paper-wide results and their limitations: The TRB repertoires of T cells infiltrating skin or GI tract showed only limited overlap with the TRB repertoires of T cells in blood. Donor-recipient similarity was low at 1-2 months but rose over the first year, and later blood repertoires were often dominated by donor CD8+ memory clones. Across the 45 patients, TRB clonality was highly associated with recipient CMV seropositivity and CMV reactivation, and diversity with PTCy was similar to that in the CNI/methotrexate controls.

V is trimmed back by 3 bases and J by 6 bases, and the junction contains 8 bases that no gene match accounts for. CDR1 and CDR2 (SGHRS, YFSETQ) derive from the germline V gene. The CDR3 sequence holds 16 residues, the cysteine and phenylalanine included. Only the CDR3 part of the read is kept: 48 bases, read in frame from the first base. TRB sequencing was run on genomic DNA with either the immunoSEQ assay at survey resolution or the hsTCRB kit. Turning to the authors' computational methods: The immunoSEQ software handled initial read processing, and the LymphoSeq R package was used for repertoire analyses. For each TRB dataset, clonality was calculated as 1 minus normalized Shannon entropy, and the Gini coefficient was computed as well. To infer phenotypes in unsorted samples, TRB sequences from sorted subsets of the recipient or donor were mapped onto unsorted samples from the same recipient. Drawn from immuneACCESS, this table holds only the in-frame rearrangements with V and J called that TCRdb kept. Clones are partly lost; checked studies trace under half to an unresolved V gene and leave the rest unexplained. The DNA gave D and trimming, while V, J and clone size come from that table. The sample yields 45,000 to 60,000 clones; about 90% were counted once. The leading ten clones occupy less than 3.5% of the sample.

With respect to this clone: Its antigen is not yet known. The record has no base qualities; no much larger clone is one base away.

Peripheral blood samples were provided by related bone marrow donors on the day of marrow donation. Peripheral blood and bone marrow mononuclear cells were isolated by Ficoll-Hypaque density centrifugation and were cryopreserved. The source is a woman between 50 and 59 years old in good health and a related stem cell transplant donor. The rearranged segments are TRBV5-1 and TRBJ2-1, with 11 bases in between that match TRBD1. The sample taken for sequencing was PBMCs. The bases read TGCGCCAGCAGCTGGGGACAGGGGGGGGGTCCCAATGAGCAGTTCTTC. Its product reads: CASSWGQGGGPNEQFF. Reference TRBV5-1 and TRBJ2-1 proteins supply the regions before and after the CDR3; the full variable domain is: KAGVTQTPRYLIKTRGQQVTLSCSPISGHRSVSWYQQTPGQGLQFLFEYFSETQRNKGNFPGRFSGRQFSNSRSEMNVSTLELGDSALYLCASSWGQGGGPNEQFFGPGTRLTVL.